Listed here are 9 T cell receptor beta chains from one sample, sequenced in a study of T cells in Graves' hyperthyroidism and ophthalmopathy. TCR beta CDR3 sequences were amplified from RNA transcripts. HTBI primers were used for first-round RT-PCR of the TCR CDR3. From the multiplex PCR reads, TCRdb called clonotypes with MiXCR, one entry per CDR3 protein. The sample has 550,000 to 800,000 distinct CDR3 sequences, 17% seen once; the top ten hold around 15%. The specimen sequenced was blood. The receptor set was obtained from a man aged 50 or older with Graves' hyperthyroidism.

This clonotype was seen repeatedly, ten times or more. This chain connects TRBV12-3 or TRBV12-4 to TRBJ2-2, with D perhaps matching TRBD1 (5 bases). The V and J ends lost 0 bases and 6 bases respectively, with 8 bases between them. This CDR3 spans 14 amino acids. For the CDR3, the DNA is TGTGCCAGCAGTTTAGCGCAGGGATCCGGGGAGCTGTTTTTT. It specifies CASSLAQGSGELFF.

This clonotype was seen at least ten times. The chain is built from TRBV20-1 and TRBJ2-2; weak D call: TRBD2 (5 bases). Germline V CDR1 and CDR2: DFQATT, SNEGSKA (reference sequence). The CDR3 extends over 16 amino acids. Trimming left V 1 base short and J 3 bases short, with 15 bases between. The chain's CDR3 is CSARAVGSRYTGELFF. The CDR3 nucleotides read TGCAGTGCTAGAGCAGTAGGGAGTAGGTACACCGGGGAGCTGTTTTTT.

This clonotype appeared a few times. The chain is built from TRBV6-1 and TRBJ2-2; perhaps D is TRBD1 or TRBD2 (5 bases each). The germline V gene has CDR1 MNHNS and CDR2 SASEGT. The CDR3 sequence is 17 residues long. The V end lost 6 bases, the J end lost 3 bases, and 20 bases lay between the germline ends. The CDR3 loop reads CASSPGTLSFDTGELFF. The CDR3 DNA follows: TGTGCCAGCAGCCCCGGGACGTTATCTTTTGACACCGGGGAGCTGTTTTTT.

The V gene is TRBV24-1, the J gene TRBJ2-2; possibly TRBD2 for D (6 bases). Per the germline V gene, CDR1 is KGHDR and CDR2 is SFDVKD. The V gene lost 3 bases and the J gene lost 6 bases, with 10 bases spanning the gap. This CDR3 spans 14 amino acids. In DNA, the CDR3 is TGTGCCACCAGTGATACATGGGGGGCCGGGGAGCTGTTTTTT. It is translated as CATSDTWGAGELFF.

This clonotype was picked up a small number of times. The V call is TRBV5-1, the J call TRBJ2-1; 9 nucleotides line up with TRBD2. The CDR3 is 19 amino acids. Germline V lookup: CDR1 SGHRS, CDR2 YFSETQ. Losses at the gene ends were 1 base for V and 0 bases for J; bases not matched to a gene: 11. CDR3 sequence (DNA): TGCGCCAGCAGCTTGTGGTCCAGCGGGAGGCTTAGCTCCTACAATGAGCAGTTCTTC. This gives the protein CASSLWSSGRLSSYNEQFF.

This clonotype came up a few times. CDR3 amino acids: CAIRTDYGYTF. Written as DNA, the CDR3 is TGTGCCATCAGGACAGACTATGGCTACACCTTC. The chain couples TRBV10-3 to TRBJ1-2; TRBD1 is a possible D gene (5 bases). Trimming pared 6 bases from V and 3 bases from J, leaving 5 bases between. The CDR3 sequence is 11 residues long. The germline V gene encodes CDR1 ENHRY and CDR2 SYGVKD.

This clonotype was found a few times. V and J are TRBV7-9 and TRBJ1-4; tentative D call: TRBD1 (5 bases). Germline CDR1 reads SEHNR; CDR2 reads FQNEAQ (reference sequence). CDR3 size: 12 residues. Deletions cut 5 bases from V and 11 bases from J, with 12 bases between. DNA of the CDR3: TGTGCCAGCAGCCCTCAGGGTCGGAAACTGTTTTTT. Translation gives CASSPQGRKLFF.

In this sample, this clonotype turned up a few times. The V and J genes are TRBV5-6 and TRBJ2-1; TRBD1 matches 7 bases. The CDR3 consists of 14 residues. From germline, CDR1 is SGHDT and CDR2 YYEEEE. Trimming took 6 bases from V and 0 from J; bases not matched to a gene: 3. This chain's CDR3 is CASIRGNSYNEQFF. The CDR3 region has the DNA TGTGCCAGCATCAGGGGGAACTCCTACAATGAGCAGTTCTTC.

The CDR3 DNA reads as TGCAGTGCTCCCCTAATCACTGAAGCTTTCTTT. Protein product: CSAPLITEAFF. This rearrangement joins TRBV20-1 to TRBJ1-1; unclear D gene. Germline-derived CDR1 and CDR2 are DFQATT and SNEGSKA (reference sequence). CDR3 length: 11 amino acids. V was trimmed by 5 bases and J by 4 bases, leaving 8 bases between them.